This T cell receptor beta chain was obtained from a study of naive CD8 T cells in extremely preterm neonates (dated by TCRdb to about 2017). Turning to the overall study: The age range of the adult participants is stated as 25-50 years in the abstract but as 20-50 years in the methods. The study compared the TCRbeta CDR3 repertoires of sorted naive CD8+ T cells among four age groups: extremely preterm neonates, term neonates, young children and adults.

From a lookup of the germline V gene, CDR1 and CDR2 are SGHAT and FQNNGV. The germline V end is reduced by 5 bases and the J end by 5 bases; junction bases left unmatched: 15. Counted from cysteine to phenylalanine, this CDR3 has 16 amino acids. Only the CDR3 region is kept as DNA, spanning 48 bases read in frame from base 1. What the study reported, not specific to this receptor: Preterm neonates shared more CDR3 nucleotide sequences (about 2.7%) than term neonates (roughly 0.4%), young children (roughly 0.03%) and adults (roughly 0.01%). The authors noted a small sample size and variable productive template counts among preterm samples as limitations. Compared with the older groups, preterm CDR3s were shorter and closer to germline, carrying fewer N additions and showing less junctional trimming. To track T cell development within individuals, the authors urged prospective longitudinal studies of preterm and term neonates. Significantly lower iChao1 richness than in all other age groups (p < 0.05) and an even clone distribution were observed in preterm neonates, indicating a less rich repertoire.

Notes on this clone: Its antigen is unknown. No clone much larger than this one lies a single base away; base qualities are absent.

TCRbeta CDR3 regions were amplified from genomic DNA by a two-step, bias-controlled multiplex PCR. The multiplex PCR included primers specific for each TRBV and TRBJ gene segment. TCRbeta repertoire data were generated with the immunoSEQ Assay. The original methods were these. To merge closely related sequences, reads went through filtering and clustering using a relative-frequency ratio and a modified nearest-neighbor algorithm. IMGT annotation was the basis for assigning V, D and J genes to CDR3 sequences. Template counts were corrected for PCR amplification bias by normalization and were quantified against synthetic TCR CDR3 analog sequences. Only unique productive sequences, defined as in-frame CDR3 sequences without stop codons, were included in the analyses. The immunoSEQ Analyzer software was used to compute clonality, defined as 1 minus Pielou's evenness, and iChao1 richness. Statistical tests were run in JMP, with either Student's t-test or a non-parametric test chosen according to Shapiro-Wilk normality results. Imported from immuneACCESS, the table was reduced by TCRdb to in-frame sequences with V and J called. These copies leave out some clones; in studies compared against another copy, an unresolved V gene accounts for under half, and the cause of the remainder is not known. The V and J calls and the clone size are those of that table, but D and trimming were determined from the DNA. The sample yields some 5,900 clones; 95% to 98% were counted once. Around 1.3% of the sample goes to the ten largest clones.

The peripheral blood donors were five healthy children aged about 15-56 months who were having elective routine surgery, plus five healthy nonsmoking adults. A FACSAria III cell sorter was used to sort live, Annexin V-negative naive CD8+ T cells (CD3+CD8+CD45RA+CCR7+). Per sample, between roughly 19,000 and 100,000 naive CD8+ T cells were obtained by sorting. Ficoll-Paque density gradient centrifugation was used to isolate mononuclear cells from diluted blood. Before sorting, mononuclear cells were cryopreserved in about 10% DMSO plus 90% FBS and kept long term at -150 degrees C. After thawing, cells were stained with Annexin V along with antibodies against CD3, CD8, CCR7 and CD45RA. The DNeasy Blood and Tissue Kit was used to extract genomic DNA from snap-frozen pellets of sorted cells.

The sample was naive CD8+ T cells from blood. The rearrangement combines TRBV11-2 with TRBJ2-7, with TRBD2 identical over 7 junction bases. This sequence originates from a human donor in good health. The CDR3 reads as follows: CASSNRRAGPQDEQYF. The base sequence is TGTGCCAGCAGCAACAGACGAGCGGGACCTCAGGACGAGCAGTACTTC. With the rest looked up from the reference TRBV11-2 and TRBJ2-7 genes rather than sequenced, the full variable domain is EAGVAQSPRYKIIEKRQSVAFWCNPISGHATLYWYQQILGQGPKLLIQFQNNGVVDDSQLPKDRFSAERLKGVDSTLKIQPAKLEDSAVYLCASSNRRAGPQDEQYFGPGTRLTVT.